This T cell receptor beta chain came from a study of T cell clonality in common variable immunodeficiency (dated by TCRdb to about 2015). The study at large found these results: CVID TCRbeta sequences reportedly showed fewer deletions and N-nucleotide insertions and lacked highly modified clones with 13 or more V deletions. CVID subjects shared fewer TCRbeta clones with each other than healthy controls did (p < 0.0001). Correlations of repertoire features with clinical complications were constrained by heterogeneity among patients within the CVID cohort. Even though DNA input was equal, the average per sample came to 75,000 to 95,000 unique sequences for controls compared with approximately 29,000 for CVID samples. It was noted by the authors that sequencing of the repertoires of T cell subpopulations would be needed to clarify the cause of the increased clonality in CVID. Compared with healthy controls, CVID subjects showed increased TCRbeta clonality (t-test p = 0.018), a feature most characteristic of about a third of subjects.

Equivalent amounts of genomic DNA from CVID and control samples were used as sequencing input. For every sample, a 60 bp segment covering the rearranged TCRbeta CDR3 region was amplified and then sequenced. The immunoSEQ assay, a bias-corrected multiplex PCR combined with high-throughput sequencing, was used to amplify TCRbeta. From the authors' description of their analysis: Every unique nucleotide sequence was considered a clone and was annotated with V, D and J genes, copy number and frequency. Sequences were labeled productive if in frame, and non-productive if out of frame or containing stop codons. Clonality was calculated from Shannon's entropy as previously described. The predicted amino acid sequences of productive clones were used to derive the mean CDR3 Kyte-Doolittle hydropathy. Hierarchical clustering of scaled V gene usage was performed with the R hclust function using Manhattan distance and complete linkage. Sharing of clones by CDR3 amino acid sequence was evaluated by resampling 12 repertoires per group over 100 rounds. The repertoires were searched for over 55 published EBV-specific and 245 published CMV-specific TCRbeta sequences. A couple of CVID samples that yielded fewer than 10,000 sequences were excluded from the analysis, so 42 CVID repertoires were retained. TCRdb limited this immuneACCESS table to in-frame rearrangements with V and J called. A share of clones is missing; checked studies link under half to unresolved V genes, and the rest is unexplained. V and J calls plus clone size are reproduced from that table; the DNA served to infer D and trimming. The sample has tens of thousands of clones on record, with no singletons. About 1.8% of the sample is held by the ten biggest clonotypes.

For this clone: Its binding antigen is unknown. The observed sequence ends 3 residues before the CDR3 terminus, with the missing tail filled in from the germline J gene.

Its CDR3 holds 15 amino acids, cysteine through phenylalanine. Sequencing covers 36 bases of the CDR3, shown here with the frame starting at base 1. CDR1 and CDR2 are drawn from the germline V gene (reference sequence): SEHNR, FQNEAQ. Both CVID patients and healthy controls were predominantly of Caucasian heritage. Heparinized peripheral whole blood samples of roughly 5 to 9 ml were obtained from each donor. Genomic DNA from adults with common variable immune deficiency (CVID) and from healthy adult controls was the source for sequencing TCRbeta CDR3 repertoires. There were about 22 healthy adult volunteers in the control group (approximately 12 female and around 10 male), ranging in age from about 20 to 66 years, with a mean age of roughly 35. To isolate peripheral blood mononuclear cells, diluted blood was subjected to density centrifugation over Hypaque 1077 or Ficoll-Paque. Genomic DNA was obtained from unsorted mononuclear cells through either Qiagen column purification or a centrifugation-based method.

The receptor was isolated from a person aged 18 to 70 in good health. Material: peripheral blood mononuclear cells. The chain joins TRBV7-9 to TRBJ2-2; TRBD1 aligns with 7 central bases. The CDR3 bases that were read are TGTGCCAGCAGCACATCAGACAGGGTGGTAGAAAAG. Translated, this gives CASSTSDRVVEK. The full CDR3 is CASSTSDRVVEKLFF.